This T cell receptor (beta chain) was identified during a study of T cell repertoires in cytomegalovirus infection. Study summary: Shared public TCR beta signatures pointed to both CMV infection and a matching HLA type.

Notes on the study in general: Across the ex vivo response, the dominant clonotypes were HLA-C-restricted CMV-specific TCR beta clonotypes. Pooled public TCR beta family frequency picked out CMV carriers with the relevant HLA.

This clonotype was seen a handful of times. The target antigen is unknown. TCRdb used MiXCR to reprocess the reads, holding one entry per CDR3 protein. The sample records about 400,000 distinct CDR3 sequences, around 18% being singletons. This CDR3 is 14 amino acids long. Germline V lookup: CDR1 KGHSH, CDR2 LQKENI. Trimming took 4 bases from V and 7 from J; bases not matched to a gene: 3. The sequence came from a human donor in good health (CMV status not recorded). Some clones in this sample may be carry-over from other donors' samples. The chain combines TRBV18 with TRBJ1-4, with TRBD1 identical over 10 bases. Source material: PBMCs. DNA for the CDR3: TGTGCCAGCTCACGAGACAGGGGGCTTGAAAAACTGTTTTTT. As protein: CASSRDRGLEKLFF.